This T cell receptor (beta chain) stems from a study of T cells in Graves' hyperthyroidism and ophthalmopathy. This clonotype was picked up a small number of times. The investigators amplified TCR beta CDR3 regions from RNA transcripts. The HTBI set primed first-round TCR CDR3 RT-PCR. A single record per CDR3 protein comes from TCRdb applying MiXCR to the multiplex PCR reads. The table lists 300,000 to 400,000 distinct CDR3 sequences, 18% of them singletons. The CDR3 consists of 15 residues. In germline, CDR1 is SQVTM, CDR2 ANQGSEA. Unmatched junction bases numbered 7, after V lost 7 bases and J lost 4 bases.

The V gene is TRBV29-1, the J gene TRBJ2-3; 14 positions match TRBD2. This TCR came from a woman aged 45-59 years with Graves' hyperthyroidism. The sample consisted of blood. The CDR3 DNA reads TGCAGCGGGGTACCGGGACTAGCGGGAGCAGATACGCAGTATTTT. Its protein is CSGVPGLAGADTQYF.